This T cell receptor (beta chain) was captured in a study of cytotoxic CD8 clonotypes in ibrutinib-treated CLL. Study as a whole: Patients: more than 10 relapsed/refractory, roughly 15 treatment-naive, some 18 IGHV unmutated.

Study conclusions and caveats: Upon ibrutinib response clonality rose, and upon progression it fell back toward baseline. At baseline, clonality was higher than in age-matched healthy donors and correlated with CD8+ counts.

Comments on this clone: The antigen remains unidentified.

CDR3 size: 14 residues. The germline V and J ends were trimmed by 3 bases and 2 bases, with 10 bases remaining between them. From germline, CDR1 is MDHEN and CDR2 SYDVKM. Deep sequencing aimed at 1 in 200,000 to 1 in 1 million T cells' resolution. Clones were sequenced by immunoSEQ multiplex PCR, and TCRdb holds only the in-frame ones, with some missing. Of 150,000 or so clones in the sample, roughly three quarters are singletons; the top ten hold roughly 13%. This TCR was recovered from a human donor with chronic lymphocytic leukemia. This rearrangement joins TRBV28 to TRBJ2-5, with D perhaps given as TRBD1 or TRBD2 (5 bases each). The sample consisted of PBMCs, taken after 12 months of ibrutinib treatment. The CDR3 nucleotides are TGTGCCAGCAGTTTTCGGGACGGACAAGAGACCCAGTACTTC. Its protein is CASSFRDGQETQYF.